This T cell receptor beta chain was found in a study of post-analysis software for immune sequencing data. About the research overall: Included courses were relapsing-remitting and secondary progressive multiple sclerosis; progressive-relapsing multiple sclerosis was also included.

A remark on this clonotype: Its antigen remains unknown.

Prepared TCR beta cDNA libraries contained unique molecular identifiers. There were roughly 0.95 to 11 million T cells, and around 500,000 cDNA molecules came from them. MiXCR, applied by TCRdb to the PCR reads, yields one record per CDR3 protein. Of around 710,000 distinct CDR3 sequences listed, around 46% were seen once; the top ten hold roughly 5.2%. The CDR3 is 18 residues long. V was clipped by 6 bases and J by 0 bases, with 23 bases between them. Per the germline V gene, CDR1 is SGHVS and CDR2 is FQNEAQ. Study-level points and caveats: TRBV5-6, TRBV5-1 and TRBV20-1 were among several TRBV segments more frequent in patients than controls. Controls had significantly higher normalized Chao1 diversity than multiple sclerosis patients. Those samples that were prepared in the same batch co-clustered strongly by F measure.

The source is a girl between 10 and 17 years old with multiple sclerosis. The source material was blood. The chain is built from TRBV7-8 and TRBJ1-2; weak D call: TRBD1 (6 bases). The CDR3 region is CASRALGLTGRSNYGYTF. The CDR3 nucleotides read TGTGCCAGCAGAGCTTTAGGATTGACAGGCCGGTCTAACTATGGCTACACCTTC.